This is a list of T cell receptor beta chains from one sample in a study of T cell responses to AZD1222 COVID-19 vaccine. Libraries were prepared by immunoSEQ multiplex PCR; TCRdb keeps only in-frame clonotypes and omits some of them. The sample contains roughly 80,000 clones, 85% to 90% of which appear only once. The sample here was peripheral blood, taken on day 0 of MenACWY control vaccination. All receptors derive from an adult in good health. Each CDR3 is given with its conserved first and last residue. A D gene is named only where the DNA matches it firmly. Some rows mark clone size as missing; the rest say once, few, many or name a class of expanded clone.

>NA|TRBJ1-1|TRBV19|NA
TGTGCCAGTAGAATCAGGGCTGAAGCTTTCTTT
CASRIRAEAFF
>NA|TRBJ1-2|TRBV30|TRBD1
TGTGCCTGGATTCTCGGGACAGCCTTCGGTGGCTACACCTTC
CAWILGTAFGGYTF
>NA|TRBJ2-7|TRBV28|NA
TGTGCCAGCAGTTTCTTCACCGGGTCCTACGAGCAGTACTTC
CASSFFTGSYEQYF
>NA|TRBJ2-2|TRBV7-2|TRBD1
TGTGCCAGCAGCCGCCAAGCCAGGACAGGGGGCCATGGGGTCGGGGAGCTGTTTTTT
CASSRQARTGGHGVGELFF
>NA|TRBJ1-5|TRBV3-1/TRBV3-2|NA
TGTGCCAGCAGCCAAGATTATGTGGTAGATCAGCCCCAGCATTTT
CASSQDYVVDQPQHF
>NA|TRBJ1-4|TRBV30|NA
TGTGCCTGGAGTGTAAGTTTTGAAAAACTGTTTTTT
CAWSVSFEKLFF
>NA|TRBJ1-1|TRBV19|NA
TGTGCCAGTAGTTTTGCGGTCAACAGAAACACTGAAGCTTTCTTT
CASSFAVNRNTEAFF
>NA|TRBJ2-5|TRBV7-9|NA
TGTGCCAGCAGCTTATTAGGGGGGCGAGAGACCCAGTACTTC
CASSLLGGRETQYF
>NA|TRBJ2-1|TRBV27|NA
TGTGCCAGCAGTTTGACGGTGGGCTCCTACAATGAGCAGTTCTTC
CASSLTVGSYNEQFF
>NA|TRBJ1-1|TRBV30|NA
TGTGCCTGGAGTCAAGGGAACACTGAAGCTTTCTTT
CAWSQGNTEAFF
>NA|TRBJ1-1|TRBV18|NA
TGTGCCAGCTCACCACAGGAGGAAATGAACACTGAAGCTTTCTTT
CASSPQEEMNTEAFF
>once|TRBJ2-7|TRBV28|TRBD1
TGTGCCAGCAGTTCTGGGACAGGGGTCTACGAGCAGTACTTC
CASSSGTGVYEQYF
>NA|TRBJ2-2|TRBV6-5|NA
TGTGCCAGCAGTTACGGGAGGGGGGACGGGGAGCTGTTTTTT
CASSYGRGDGELFF
>NA|TRBJ1-1|TRBV5-1|NA
TGCGCCAGCAGCACCAACACTGAAGCTTTCTTT
CASSTNTEAFF
>NA|TRBJ2-7|TRBV5-1|NA
TGCGCCAGCAGCTTGCCCGGGAAATCCTACGAGCAGTACTTC
CASSLPGKSYEQYF
>NA|TRBJ1-5|TRBV6-6|NA
TGTGCCAGCAGGCCTTATAGCAATCAGCCCCAGCATTTT
CASRPYSNQPQHF